This T cell receptor beta chain was sequenced in a study of blood T cell repertoires in COVID-19 (dated by TCRdb to about 2020). Some background on the complete study: The collaborator samples originated in the United States, Italy and Spain and spanned the acute and convalescent phases of COVID-19. Samples came from the ongoing ImmuneRACE study (first 160 participants) plus 1,254 subjects from 6 global collaborators. The material from the prospective study consisted of cDNA or gDNA derived from T cells, B-cell-depleted T cells, or PBMCs. The repertoires were released in a freely available public database intended as a resource for research on the immune response to SARS-CoV-2. Where available, HLA class I and class II types were obtained from metadata supplied by the sample provider rather than from assay-based typing. The sample metadata nearly always contained a de-identified subject ID, COVID-19 status, age in years and sex. The dataset comprised deeply sampled blood TCRbeta repertoires from subjects exposed to, actively infected with, or recovered from COVID-19. Study-wide conclusions, independent of this receptor: How much clinical and demographic metadata was included differed by source and by participant, and the metadata was provided uncurated.

As concerns this clone: The target of this receptor is not known. Base qualities were left out, and no much larger clone turns up one base away.

The collaborating institutions used their own protocols to collect whole blood in K2EDTA tubes. For TCRbeta analysis, collaborators shipped samples in one of three forms: frozen whole blood, isolated PBMCs, or DNA extracted from either of those sample types. TCRbeta CDR3 regions were amplified from genomic DNA by means of the immunoSEQ Assay, a bias-controlled multiplex PCR. The original methods were these. The number of nucleated cells in each sample was estimated by amplification of reference gene primers within the assay. To quantify the absolute abundance of each unique TCRbeta CDR3 rearrangement, sequence reads were collapsed and filtered. For each sample, productive Simpson clonality was calculated as the square root of Simpson's diversity index over productive rearrangements. In its TCRdb copy, this immuneACCESS table keeps in-frame sequences only and misses some clones. Where compared with another copy, unresolved V genes explain less than half of these, and the others have no known cause. That table supplies the V and J calls and clone size; D and trimming were determined from the DNA. In all, the sample holds under 140,000 clones, and approximately 67% of those were seen once. Approximately 8% of the sample belongs to the ten largest clones.

Sequencing used peripheral blood. This TCR came from a woman aged 60-75 years with acute or convalescent COVID-19.

The CDR3 region: CASSLGLAGANEQFF. The nucleotide sequence reads as follows: TGTGCCAGCAGCTTAGGGCTAGCGGGGGCTAATGAGCAGTTCTTC. Rearrangement joined TRBV5-8 to TRBJ2-1; 10 nucleotides in the junction match TRBD2. The cysteine opens and the phenylalanine closes a CDR3 of 15 amino acids. The read is trimmed to its CDR3 DNA, 45 bases read in frame from base 1. At the junction V is shortened by 2 bases and J by 7 bases; bases outside the gene matches: 6. The germline V gene gives CDR1 as SGHTS and CDR2 as YDEGEE. Full variable domain (CDR3 extended with the reference TRBV5-8 and TRBJ2-1 proteins): EAGVTQSPTHLIKTRGQQATLRCSPISGHTSVYWYQQALGLGLQFLLWYDEGEERNRGNFPPRFSGRQFPNYSSELNVNALELEDSALYLCASSLGLAGANEQFFGPGTRLTVL.